The clone carrying this T cell receptor beta chain was seen a handful of times. Distinct nucleotide sequences in the sample also encode this CDR3. This specimen belongs to a study of control samples from healthy donors and cancer patients. The CDR3 has 14 amino acids. V was shortened by 4 bases and J by 4 bases, with 8 bases between the two germline ends. Germline V gene sequence: CDR1 MNHEY, CDR2 SVGAGI. This table comes from immunoSEQ multiplex PCR, and its TCRdb copy is limited to in-frame clones, with some not included. The repertoire has 93,000 or so clones, around 89% of them found once; the top ten carry about 19%.

The source of this sequence is a man aged 60 to 69 with lung cancer. The V and J genes are TRBV6-5 and TRBJ1-6, with D perhaps matching TRBD1 (5 bases). The sample comprised PBMCs. As DNA, the CDR3 is TGTGCCAGCAGTTCGGGACCTTATAATTCACCCCTCCACTTT. Translating gives CASSSGPYNSPLHF.